This TCR beta chain was identified during a study of T cell repertoires in cytomegalovirus infection. Study background: Public TCR beta signatures provided an indication of both CMV infection and a matching HLA type.

TCRdb reprocessed the reads via MiXCR and lists one record per CDR3 protein. The data contain 150,000 to 200,000 distinct CDR3 sequences, about a tenth of them seen just once; the ten biggest clones take up approximately 4.6%. The length of the CDR3 is 15 residues. CDR1 is SEHNR and CDR2 is FQNEAQ in the germline V gene (reference sequence). V lost 7 bases and J 5 bases, leaving 17 bases between the germline ends. This clonotype appeared many times. Its antigen is not known. General study points: Ex vivo responses were dominated by HLA-C-restricted CMV-specific TCR beta clonotypes. Pooled public TCR beta family frequency picked out CMV carriers with the relevant HLA.

Sequenced sample: PBMCs. This rearrangement joins TRBV7-9 to TRBJ1-4; no clear D gene. This sequence originates from a human donor in good health (CMV status not recorded). Some clones in this sample may be carry-over from other donors' samples. CDR3 coding DNA: TGTGCCAGCACCCAATCGGCGACTATAAATGAAAAACTGTTTTTT. Protein: CASTQSATINEKLFF.